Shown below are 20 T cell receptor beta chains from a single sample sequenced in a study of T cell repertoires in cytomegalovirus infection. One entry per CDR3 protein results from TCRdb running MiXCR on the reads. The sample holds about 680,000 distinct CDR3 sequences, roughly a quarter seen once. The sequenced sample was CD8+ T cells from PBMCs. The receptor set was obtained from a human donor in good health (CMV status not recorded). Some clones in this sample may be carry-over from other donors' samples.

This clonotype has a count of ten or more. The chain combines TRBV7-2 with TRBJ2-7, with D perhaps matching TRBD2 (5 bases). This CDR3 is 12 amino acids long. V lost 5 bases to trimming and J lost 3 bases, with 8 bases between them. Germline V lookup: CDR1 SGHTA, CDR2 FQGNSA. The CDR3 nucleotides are TGTGCCAGCAGCCCCCGGGACTACGAGCAGTACTTC. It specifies CASSPRDYEQYF.

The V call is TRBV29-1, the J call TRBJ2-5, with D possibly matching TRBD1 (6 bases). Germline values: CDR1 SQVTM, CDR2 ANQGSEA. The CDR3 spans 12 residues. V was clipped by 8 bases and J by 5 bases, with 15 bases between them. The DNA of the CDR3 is TGCAGCTATTGGGACAACAAGGAGACCCAGTACTTC. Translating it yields CSYWDNKETQYF.

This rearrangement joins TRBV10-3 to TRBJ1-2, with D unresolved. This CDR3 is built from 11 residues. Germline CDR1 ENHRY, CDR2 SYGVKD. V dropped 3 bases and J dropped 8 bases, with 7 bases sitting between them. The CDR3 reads CAISEGNGYTF. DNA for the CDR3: TGTGCCATCAGTGAAGGAAACGGCTACACCTTC.

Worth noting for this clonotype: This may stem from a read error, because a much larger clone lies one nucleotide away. The CDR3 DNA reads TGTGCCAGCAGCTTAGATGCCCGGACATATAGCAATCAGTCCCAGCATTTT. Its protein is CASSLDARTYSNQSQHF. The chain recombines TRBV7-6 with TRBJ1-5; TRBD1 is a possible D gene (5 bases). CDR3 length equals 17 residues. Germline V gene sequence: CDR1 SGHVS, CDR2 FNYEAQ.

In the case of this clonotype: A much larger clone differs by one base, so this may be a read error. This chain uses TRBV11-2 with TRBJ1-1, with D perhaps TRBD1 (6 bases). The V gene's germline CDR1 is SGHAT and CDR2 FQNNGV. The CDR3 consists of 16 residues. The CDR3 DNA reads TGTGCCAACAGCATTTGGCTAAAGGACAGGAACACTGAAGCTTTCTTT. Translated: CANSIWLKDRNTEAFF.

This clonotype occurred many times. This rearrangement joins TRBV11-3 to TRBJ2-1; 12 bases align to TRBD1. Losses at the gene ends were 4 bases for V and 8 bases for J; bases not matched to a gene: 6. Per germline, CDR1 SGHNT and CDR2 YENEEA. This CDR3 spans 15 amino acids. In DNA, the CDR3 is TGTGCCAGCAGCTCCGCGGGACAGGGGGCCTATGAGCAGTTCTTC. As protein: CASSSAGQGAYEQFF.

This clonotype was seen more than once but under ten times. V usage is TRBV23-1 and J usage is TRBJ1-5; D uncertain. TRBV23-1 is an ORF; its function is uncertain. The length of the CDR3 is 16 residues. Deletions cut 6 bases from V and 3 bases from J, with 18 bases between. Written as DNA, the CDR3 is TGCGCCAGCAGCCCCTACTTCTTGAAGAACAATCAGCCCCAGCATTTT. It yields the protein CASSPYFLKNNQPQHF.

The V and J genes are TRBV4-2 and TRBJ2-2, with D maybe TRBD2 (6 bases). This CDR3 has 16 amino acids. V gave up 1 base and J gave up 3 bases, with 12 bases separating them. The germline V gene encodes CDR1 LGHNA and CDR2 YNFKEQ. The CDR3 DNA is TGTGCCAGCAGCCAAGTGCGGGACGGCTACACCGGGGAGCTGTTTTTT. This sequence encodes CASSQVRDGYTGELFF.

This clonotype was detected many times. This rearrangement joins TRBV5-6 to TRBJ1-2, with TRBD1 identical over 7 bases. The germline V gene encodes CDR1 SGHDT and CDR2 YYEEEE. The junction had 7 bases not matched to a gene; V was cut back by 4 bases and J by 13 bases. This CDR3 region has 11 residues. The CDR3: CASSAGQPATF. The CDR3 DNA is TGTGCCAGCAGCGCGGGACAGCCAGCCACCTTC. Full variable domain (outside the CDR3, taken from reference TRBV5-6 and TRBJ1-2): DAGVTQSPTHLIKTRGQQVTLRCSPKSGHDTVSWYQQALGQGPQFIFQYYEEEERQRGNFPDRFSGHQFPNYSSELNVNALLLGDSALYLCASSAGQPATFGSGTRLTVV.

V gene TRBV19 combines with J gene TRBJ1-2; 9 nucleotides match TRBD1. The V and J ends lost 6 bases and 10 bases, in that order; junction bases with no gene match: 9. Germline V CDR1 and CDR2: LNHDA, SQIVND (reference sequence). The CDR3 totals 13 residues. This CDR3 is CASSPGQGTDYTF. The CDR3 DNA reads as TGTGCCAGTAGCCCGGGACAGGGTACTGACTACACCTTC.

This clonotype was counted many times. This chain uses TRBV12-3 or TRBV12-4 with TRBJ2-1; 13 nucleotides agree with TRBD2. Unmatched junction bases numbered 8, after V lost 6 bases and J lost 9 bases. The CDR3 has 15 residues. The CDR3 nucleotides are TGTGCCAGCAGCCTTGGACTAGCGGGGGTGGGTGAGCAGTTCTTC. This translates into CASSLGLAGVGEQFF.

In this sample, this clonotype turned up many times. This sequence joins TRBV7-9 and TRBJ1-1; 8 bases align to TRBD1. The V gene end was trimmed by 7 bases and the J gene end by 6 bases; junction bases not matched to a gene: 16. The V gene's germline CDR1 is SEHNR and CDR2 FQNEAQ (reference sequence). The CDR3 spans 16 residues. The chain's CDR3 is CASIPRAGGFVAEAFF. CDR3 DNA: TGTGCCAGCATCCCGCGGGCAGGGGGCTTTGTTGCTGAAGCTTTCTTT.

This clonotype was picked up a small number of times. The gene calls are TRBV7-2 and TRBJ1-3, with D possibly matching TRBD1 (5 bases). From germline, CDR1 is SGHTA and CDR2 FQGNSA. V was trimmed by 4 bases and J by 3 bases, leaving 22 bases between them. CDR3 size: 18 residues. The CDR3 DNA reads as TGTGCCAGCAGCTCCCCCGGGGTTCGGGGGGTCTTTGGAAACACCATATATTTT. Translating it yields CASSSPGVRGVFGNTIYF.

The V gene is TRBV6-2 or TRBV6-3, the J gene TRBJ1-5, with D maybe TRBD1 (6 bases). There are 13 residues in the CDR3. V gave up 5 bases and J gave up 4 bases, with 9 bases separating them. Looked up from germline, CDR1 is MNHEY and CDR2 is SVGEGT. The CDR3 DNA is TGTGCCAGCAGTGGACAGAATAATCAGCCCCAGCATTTT. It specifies CASSGQNNQPQHF.

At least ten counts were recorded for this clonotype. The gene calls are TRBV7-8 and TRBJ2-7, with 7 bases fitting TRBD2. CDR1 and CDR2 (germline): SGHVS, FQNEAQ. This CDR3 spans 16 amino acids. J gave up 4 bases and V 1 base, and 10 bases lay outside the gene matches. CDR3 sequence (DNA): TGTGCCAGCAGCTTAGAGACTAGCCATGCGGGGTACGAGCAGTACGTC. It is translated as CASSLETSHAGYEQYV.

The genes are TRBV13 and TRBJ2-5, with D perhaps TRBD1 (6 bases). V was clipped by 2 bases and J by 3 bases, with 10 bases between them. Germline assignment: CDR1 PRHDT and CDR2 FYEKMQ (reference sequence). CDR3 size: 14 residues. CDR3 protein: CASSLPGAKETQYF. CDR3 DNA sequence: TGTGCCAGCAGCTTACCAGGGGCCAAAGAGACCCAGTACTTC.

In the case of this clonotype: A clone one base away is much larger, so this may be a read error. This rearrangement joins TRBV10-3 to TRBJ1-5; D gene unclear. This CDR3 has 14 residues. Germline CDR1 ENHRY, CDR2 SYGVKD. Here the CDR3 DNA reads TGTGTCACCTCCCTTGGGGATAGCAATCAGCCCCAGCATTTT. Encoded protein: CVTSLGDSNQPQHF.

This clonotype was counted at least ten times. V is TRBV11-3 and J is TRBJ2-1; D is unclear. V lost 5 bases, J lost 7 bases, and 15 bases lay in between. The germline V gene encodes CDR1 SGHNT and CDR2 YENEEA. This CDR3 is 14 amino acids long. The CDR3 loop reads CASSPGPLGNEQFF. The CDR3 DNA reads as TGTGCCAGCAGCCCCGGACCTTTGGGGAATGAGCAGTTCTTC.

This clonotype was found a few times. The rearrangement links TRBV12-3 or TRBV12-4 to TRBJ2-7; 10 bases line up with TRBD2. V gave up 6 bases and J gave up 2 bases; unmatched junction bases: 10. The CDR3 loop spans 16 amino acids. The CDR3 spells CASSASGGANPYEQYF. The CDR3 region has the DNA TGTGCCAGCAGCGCTAGCGGGGGAGCCAACCCCTACGAGCAGTACTTC.

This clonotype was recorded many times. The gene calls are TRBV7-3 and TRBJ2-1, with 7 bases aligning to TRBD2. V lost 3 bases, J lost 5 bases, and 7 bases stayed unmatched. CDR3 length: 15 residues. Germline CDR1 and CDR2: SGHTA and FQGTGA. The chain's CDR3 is CASSFWSGADNEQFF. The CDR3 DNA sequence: TGTGCCAGCAGCTTCTGGAGCGGGGCTGACAATGAGCAGTTCTTC.